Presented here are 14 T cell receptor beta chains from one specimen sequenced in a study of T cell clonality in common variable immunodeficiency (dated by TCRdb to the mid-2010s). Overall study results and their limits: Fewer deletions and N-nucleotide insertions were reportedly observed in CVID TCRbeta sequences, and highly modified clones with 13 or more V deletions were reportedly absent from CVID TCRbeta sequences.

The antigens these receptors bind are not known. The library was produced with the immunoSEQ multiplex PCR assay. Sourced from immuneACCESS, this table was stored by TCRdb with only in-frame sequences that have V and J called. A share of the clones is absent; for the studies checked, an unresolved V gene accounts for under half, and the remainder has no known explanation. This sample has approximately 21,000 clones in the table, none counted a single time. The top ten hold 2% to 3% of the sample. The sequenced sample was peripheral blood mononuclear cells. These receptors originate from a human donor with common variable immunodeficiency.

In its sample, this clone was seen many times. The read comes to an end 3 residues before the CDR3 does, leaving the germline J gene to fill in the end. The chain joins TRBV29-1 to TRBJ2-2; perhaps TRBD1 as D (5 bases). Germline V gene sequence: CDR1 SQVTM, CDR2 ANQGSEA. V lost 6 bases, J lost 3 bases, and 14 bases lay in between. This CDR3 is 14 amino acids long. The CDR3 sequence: CSVRQGFDTGELFF. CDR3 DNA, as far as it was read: TGCAGCGTCAGGCAGGGTTTCGACACCGGGGAG.

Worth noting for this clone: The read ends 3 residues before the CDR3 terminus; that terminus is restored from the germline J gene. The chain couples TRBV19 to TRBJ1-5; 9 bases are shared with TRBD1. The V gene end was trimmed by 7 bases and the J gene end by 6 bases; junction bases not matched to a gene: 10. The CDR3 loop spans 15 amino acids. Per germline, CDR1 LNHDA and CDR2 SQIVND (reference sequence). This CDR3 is CASTRGGQGSQPQHF. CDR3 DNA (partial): TGTGCCAGTACTCGGGGGGGACAGGGCAGTCAGCCC.

CDR3 residues: CASSTTSGSYNEQFF. The part of the CDR3 DNA that was read is TGTGCCAGTAGTACCACTAGCGGCTCCTACAATGAG. The V call is TRBV19, the J call TRBJ2-1; 8 bases map to TRBD2. Read sequence stops 3 residues before the CDR3 end, and the germline J gene provides the missing end. The junction had 2 bases not matched to a gene; V was cut back by 4 bases and J by 0 bases. CDR1 and CDR2 from the germline V gene are LNHDA and SQIVND (reference sequence). The CDR3 runs 15 residues.

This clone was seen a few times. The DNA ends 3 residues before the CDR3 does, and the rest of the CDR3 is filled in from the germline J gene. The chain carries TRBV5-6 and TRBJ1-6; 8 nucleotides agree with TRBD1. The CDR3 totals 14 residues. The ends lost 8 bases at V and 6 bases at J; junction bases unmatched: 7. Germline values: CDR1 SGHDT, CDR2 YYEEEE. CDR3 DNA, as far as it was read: TGTGCCAGTACGCGACAGGGGTCTAATTCACCC. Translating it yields CASTRQGSNSP. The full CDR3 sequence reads CASTRQGSNSPLHF.

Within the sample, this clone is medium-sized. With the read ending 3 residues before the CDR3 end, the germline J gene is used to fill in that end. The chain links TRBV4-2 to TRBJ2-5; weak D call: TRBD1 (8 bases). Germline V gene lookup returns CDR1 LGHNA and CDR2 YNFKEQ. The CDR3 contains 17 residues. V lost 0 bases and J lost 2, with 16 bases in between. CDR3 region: CASSQDRGGTGQETQYF. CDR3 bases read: TGTGCCAGCAGCCAAGATAGGGGGGGGACAGGTCAAGAGACC.

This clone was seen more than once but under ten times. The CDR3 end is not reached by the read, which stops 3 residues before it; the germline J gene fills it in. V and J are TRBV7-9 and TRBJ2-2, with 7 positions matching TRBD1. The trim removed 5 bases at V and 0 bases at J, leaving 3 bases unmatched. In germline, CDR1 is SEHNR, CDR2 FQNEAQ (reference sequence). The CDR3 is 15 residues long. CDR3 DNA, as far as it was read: TGTGCCAGCAGCGCCGGGACAGCGAACACCGGGGAG. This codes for CASSAGTANTGE. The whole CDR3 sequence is CASSAGTANTGELFF.

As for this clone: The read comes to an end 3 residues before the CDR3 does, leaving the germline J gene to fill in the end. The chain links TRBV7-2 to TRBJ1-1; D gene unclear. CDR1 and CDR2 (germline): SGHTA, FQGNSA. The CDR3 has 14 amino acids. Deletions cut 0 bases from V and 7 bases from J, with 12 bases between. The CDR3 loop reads CASSLARGVSEAFF. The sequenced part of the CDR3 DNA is TGTGCCAGCAGCTTAGCCCGGGGAGTCAGTGAA. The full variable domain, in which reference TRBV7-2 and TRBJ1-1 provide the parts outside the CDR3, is GAGVSQSPSNKVTEKGKDVELRCDPISGHTALYWYRQSLGQGLEFLIYFQGNSAPDKSGLPSDRFSAERTGGSVSTLTIQRTQQEDSAVYLCASSLARGVSEAFFGQGTRLTVV.

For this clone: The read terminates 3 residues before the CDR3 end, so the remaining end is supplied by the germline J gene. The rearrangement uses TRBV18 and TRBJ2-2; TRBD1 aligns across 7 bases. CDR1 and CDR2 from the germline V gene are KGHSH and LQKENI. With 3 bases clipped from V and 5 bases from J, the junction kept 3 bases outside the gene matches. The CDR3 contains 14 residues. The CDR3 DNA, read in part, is TGTGCCAGCTCACCGTTACAGGGGACCGGGGAG. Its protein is CASSPLQGTGE. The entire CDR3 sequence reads CASSPLQGTGELFF.

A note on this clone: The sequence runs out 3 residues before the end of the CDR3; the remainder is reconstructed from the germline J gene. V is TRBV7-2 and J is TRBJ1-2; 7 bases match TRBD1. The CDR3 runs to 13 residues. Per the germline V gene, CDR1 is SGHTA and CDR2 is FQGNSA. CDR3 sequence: CASRRDRVEGYTF. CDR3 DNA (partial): TGTGCCAGCAGACGAGACAGGGTAGAGGGC.

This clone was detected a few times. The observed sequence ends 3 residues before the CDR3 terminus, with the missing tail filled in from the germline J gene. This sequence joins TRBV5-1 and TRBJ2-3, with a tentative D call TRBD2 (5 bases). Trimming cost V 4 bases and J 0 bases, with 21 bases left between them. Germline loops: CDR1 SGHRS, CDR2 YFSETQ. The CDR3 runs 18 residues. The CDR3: CASSLGFGGRSSTDTQYF. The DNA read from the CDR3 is TGCGCCAGCAGCCTTGGTTTTGGCGGGCGGTCTAGCACAGATACG.

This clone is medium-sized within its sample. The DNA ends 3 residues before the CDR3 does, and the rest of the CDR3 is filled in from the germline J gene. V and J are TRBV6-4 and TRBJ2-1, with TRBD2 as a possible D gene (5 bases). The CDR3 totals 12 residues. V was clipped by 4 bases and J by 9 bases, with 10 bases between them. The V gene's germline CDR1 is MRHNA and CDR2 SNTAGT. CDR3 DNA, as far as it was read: TGTGCCAGCAGTGTCGGAGAGGGTGAG. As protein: CASSVGEGE. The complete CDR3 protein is CASSVGEGEQFF.

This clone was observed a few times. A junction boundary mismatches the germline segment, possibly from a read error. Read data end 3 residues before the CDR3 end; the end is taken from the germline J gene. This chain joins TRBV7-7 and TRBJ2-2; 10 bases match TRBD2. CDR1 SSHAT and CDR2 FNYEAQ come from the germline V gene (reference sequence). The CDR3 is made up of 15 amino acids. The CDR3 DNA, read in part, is TGTGCTAGCAGCTCCGGACTAGCGGTGGCCGGGGAG. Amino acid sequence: CASSSGLAVAGE. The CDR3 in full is CASSSGLAVAGELFF.

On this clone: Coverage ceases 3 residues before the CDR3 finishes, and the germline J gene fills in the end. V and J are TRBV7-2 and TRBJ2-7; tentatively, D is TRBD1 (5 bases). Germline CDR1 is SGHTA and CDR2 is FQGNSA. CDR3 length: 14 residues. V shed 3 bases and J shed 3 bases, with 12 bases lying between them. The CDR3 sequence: CASSFSDSRYEQYF. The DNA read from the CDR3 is TGTGCCAGCAGCTTTTCCGACAGTCGCTACGAG.

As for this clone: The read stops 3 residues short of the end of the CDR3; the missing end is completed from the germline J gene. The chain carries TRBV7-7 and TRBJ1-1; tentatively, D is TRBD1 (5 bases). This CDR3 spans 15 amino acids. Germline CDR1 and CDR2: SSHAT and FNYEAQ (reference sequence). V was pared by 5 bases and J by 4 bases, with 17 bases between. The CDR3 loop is CASSPTGALSTEAFF. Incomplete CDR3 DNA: TGTGCCAGCAGCCCTACTGGGGCTCTAAGCACTGAA. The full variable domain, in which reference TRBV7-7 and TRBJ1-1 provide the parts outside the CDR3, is GAGVSQSPRYKVTKRGQDVTLRCDPISSHATLYWYQQALGQGPEFLTYFNYEAQPDKSGLPSDRFSAERPEGSISTLTIQRTEQRDSAMYRCASSPTGALSTEAFFGQGTRLTVV.